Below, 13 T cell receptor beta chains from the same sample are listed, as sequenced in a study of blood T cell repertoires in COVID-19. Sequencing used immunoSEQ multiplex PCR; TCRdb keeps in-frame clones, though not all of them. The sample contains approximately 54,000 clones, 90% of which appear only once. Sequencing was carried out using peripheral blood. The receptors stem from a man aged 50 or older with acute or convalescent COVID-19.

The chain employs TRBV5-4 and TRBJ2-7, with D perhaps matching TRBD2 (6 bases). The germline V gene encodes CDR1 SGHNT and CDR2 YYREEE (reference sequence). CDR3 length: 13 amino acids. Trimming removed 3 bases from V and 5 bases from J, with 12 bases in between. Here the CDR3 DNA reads TGTGCCAGCAGCTCGGGAGTGGAGGACGAGCAGTACTTC. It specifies CASSSGVEDEQYF.

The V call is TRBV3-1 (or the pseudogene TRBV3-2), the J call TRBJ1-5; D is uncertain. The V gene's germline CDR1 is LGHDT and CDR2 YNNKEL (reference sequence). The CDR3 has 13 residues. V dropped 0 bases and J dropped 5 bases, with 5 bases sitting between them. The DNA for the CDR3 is TGTGCCAGCAGCCAAGATTCAGATCAGCCCCAGCATTTT. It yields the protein CASSQDSDQPQHF.

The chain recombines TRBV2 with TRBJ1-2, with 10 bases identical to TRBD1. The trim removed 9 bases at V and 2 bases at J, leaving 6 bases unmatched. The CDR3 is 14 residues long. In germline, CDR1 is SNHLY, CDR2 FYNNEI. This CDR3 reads CARGGQGLNYGYTF. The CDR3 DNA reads TGTGCCAGGGGGGGACAGGGGTTAAACTATGGCTACACCTTC.

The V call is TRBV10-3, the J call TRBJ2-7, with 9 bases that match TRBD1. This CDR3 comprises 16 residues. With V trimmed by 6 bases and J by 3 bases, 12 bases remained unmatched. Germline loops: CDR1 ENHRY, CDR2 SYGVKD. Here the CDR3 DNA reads TGTGCCATCAGGCCGGACAGGGGAGGGTCTATCTACGAGCAGTACTTC. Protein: CAIRPDRGGSIYEQYF.

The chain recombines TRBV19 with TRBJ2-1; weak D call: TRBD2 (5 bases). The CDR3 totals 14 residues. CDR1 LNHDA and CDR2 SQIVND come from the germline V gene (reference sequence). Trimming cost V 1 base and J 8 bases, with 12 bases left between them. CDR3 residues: CASSIVQLVHEQFF. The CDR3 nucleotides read TGTGCCAGTAGTATAGTCCAACTAGTACATGAGCAGTTCTTC. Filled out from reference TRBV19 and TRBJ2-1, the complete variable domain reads DGGITQSPKYLFRKEGQNVTLSCEQNLNHDAMYWYRQDPGQGLRLIYYSQIVNDFQKGDIAEGYSVSREKKESFPLTVTSAQKNPTAFYLCASSIVQLVHEQFFGPGTRLTVL.

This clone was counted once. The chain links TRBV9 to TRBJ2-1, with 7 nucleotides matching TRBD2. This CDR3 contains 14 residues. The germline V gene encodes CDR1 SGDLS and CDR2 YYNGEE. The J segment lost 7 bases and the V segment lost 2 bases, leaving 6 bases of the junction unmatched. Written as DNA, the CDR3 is TGTGCCAGCAGCGTGAGACTAGCATTGAATGAGCAGTTCTTC. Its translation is CASSVRLALNEQFF.

The CDR3 spells CASLGRGPNEKLFF. The CDR3 nucleotides are TGTGCCAGCCTGGGCAGGGGACCTAATGAAAAACTGTTTTTT. The chain couples TRBV19 to TRBJ1-4, with D possibly matching TRBD1 (6 bases). The germline V gene encodes CDR1 LNHDA and CDR2 SQIVND (reference sequence). CDR3 size: 14 residues. The V end was cut by 9 bases, the J end by 3 bases, with 14 bases between.

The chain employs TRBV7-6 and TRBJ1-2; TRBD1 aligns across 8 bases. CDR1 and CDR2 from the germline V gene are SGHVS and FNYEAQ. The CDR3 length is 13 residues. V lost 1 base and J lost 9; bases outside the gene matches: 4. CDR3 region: CASSLVAGGRYTF. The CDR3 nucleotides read TGTGCCAGCAGCTTAGTGGCAGGGGGCCGCTACACCTTC.

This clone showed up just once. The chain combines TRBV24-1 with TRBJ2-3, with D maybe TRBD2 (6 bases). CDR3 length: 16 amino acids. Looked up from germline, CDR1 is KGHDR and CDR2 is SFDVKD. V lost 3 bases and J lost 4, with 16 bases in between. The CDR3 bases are TGTGCCACCAGTGATACCCGGGAGAGCACTCCAGATACGCAGTATTTT. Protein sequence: CATSDTRESTPDTQYF.

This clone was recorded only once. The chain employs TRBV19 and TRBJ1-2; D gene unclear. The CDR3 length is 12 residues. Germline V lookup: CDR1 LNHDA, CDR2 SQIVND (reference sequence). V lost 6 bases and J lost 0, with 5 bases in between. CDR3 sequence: CASSRTNYGYTF. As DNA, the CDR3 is TGTGCCAGTAGCAGGACTAACTATGGCTACACCTTC. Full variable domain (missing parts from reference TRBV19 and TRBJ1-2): DGGITQSPKYLFRKEGQNVTLSCEQNLNHDAMYWYRQDPGQGLRLIYYSQIVNDFQKGDIAEGYSVSREKKESFPLTVTSAQKNPTAFYLCASSRTNYGYTFGSGTRLTVV.

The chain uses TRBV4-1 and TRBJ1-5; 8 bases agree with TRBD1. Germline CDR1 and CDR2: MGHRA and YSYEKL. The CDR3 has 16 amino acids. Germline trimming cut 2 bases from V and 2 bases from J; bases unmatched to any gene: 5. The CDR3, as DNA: TGCGCCAGCAGCCAATCGGGACAGGTGCGCAATCAGCCCCAGCATTTT. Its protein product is CASSQSGQVRNQPQHF.

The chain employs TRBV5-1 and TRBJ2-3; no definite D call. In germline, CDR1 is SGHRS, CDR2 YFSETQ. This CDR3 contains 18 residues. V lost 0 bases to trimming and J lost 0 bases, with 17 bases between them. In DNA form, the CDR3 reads TGCGCCAGCAGCTTGGAGTTTAGCCGGTCCCCTAGCACAGATACGCAGTATTTT. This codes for CASSLEFSRSPSTDTQYF.

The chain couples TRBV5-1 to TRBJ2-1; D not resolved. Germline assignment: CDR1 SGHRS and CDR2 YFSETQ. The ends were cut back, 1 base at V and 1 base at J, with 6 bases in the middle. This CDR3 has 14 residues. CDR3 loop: CASSLTVSYNEQFF. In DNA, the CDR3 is TGCGCCAGCAGCTTGACGGTTTCCTACAATGAGCAGTTCTTC.